Presented here are 4 T cell receptor beta chains from one specimen sequenced in a study of metastatic and nonmetastatic thyroid tumors. TCRdb re-called clones from the PCR reads using MiXCR. The table records some 4,300 clones, about 24% of them present only once. There were no patients who had received any treatment before thyroid surgery. The sample consisted of tumor tissue. These receptors all stem from a male donor with papillary thyroid cancer or a benign thyroid nodule (not recorded which). Some clones in this sample may be carry-over from other donors' samples.

This clone was counted only a few times. The V and J genes are TRBV27 and TRBJ2-7; TRBD2 matches 8 bases. The CDR3 contains 13 residues. In germline, CDR1 is MNHEY, CDR2 SMNVEV (reference sequence). V trimming: 5 bases; J trimming: 4 bases; junction bases outside the gene matches: 4. CDR3 nucleotide sequence: TGTGCCAGCAGTCACGGGACTAGGTACGAGCAGTACTTC. Its translation: CASSHGTRYEQYF.

This clone was seen just once. This sequence joins TRBV20-1 and TRBJ1-2, with D unclear. Trimming pared 3 bases from V and 6 bases from J, leaving 11 bases between. The CDR3 sequence is 12 residues long. Germline V gene data show CDR1 as DFQATT and CDR2 as SNEGSKA (reference sequence). CDR3 in amino acids: CSASVGVDGYTF. For the CDR3, the DNA is TGCAGTGCTAGTGTGGGTGTCGATGGCTACACCTTC.

This clone is medium-sized. This chain connects TRBV5-1 to TRBJ2-2; D is perhaps TRBD1 (5 bases). Germline lookup yields CDR1 SGHRS and CDR2 YFSETQ. Trimming stripped 4 bases from V and 4 bases from J, with 11 bases between. CDR3 length equals 14 residues. Here the CDR3 reads CASSPTVCTGELFF. Written as DNA, the CDR3 is TGCGCCAGCAGCCCGACAGTCTGCACCGGGGAGCTGTTTTTT.

V gene TRBV7-6 combines with J gene TRBJ2-5, with 10 positions matching TRBD2. The CDR3 covers 14 residues. V lost 3 bases and J lost 4; bases outside the gene matches: 2. Germline CDR1 SGHVS, CDR2 FNYEAQ. CDR3 nucleotide sequence: TGTGCCAGCAGCTTCATAGCGGGAGGAGAGACCCAGTACTTC. Translated, it gives CASSFIAGGETQYF.